These T cell receptor beta chains were read from a single sample in a study of control samples from healthy donors and cancer patients. Profiling relied on immunoSEQ multiplex PCR, and the TCRdb table lists in-frame clones only, not all of them. Of about 120,000 clones in the sample, approximately 92% were seen once. The specimen sequenced was blood. The receptors originated from a woman aged 45-65 years in good health. Each CDR3 is given with its conserved first and last residue.

CDR3 length: 14; J gene: TRBJ2-5; V gene: TRBV5-1; CDR3 protein: CASRVAGGMETQYF
CDR3 length: 15; J gene: TRBJ1-4; V gene: TRBV25-1; CDR3 protein: CASTDERTGGEKLFF
CDR3 length: 13; J gene: TRBJ2-5; V gene: TRBV12-3/TRBV12-4; CDR3 protein: CASRTVGQETQYF
CDR3 length: 13; J gene: TRBJ1-1; V gene: TRBV5-1; CDR3 protein: CASSLAQLTEAFF
CDR3 length: 14; J gene: TRBJ2-2; V gene: TRBV19; CDR3 protein: CASSIRGYTGELFF
CDR3 length: 16; J gene: TRBJ1-2; V gene: TRBV3-1/TRBV3-2; CDR3 protein: CASSRMSGQGNYGYTF
CDR3 length: 14; J gene: TRBJ1-2; V gene: TRBV23-1; CDR3 protein: CASSLPTGDYGYTF
CDR3 length: 15; J gene: TRBJ1-1; V gene: TRBV19; CDR3 protein: CASSASGTTNTEAFF
CDR3 length: 12; J gene: TRBJ2-5; V gene: TRBV24-1; CDR3 protein: CATSDIQETQYF
CDR3 length: 14; J gene: TRBJ1-2; V gene: TRBV3-1/TRBV3-2; CDR3 protein: CASSRTEEEPGYTF
CDR3 length: 13; J gene: TRBJ2-3; V gene: TRBV10-1; CDR3 protein: CASSSGIADTQYF
CDR3 length: 11; J gene: TRBJ1-1; V gene: TRBV13; CDR3 protein: CASSQGTEAFF
CDR3 length: 15; J gene: TRBJ2-3; V gene: TRBV11-3; CDR3 protein: CASSGGTGFADTQYF
CDR3 length: 14; J gene: TRBJ1-1; V gene: TRBV19; CDR3 protein: CASSIGRVHTEAFF
CDR3 length: 13; J gene: TRBJ1-2; V gene: TRBV28; CDR3 protein: CASSSPVSYGYTF
CDR3 length: 12; J gene: TRBJ1-4; V gene: TRBV7-9; CDR3 protein: CASSRSMEKLFF
CDR3 length: 14; J gene: TRBJ2-1; V gene: TRBV6-5; CDR3 protein: CASSYGREYNEQFF
CDR3 length: 13; J gene: TRBJ1-3; V gene: TRBV3-1/TRBV3-2; CDR3 protein: CASSKAGTGTVDF
CDR3 length: 17; J gene: TRBJ1-6; V gene: TRBV7-8; CDR3 protein: CASSLAGTGILLSPLHF
CDR3 length: 14; J gene: TRBJ1-1; V gene: TRBV28; CDR3 protein: CASRWTGENTEAFF
CDR3 length: 15; J gene: TRBJ2-2; V gene: TRBV6-5; CDR3 protein: CASGPGLAWTGELFF
CDR3 length: 13; J gene: TRBJ1-2; V gene: TRBV21-1; CDR3 protein: CASSKEDRGGYTF